The 14 T cell receptor beta chains below all came from one sample that was sequenced in a study of B cell selection in AIRE deficiency. Sorting defined conventional CD4 T cells as CD4+CD127+. Clones were sequenced by immunoSEQ multiplex PCR, and TCRdb holds only the in-frame ones, with some missing. The sample includes approximately 25,000 clones, roughly 95% seen only once; the top ten take 0.2% to 0.3%. The sample consisted of CD4+CD127+ conventional T cells sorted from PBMCs. The receptors shown here come from a human donor in good health.

The V gene is TRBV29-1, the J gene TRBJ2-3; 9 bases align to TRBD2. Germline CDR1 is SQVTM and CDR2 is ANQGSEA. The CDR3 totals 16 residues. J lost 0 bases, V lost 0 bases, and 4 bases had no gene match. CDR3 DNA: TGCAGCGTTGAAGATGTAACTAGCGGGAGCACAGATACGCAGTATTTT. It specifies CSVEDVTSGSTDTQYF.

J is TRBJ2-3 and V is TRBV2, with D hard to call. Germline values: CDR1 SNHLY, CDR2 FYNNEI. The CDR3 is 13 amino acids. V was clipped by 7 bases and J by 0 bases, with 8 bases between them. CDR3 in amino acids: CASKSRSTDTQYF. CDR3 nucleotide sequence: TGTGCCAGCAAGAGCAGGAGCACAGATACGCAGTATTTT.

The chain recombines TRBV5-1 with TRBJ2-7; D perhaps matches TRBD2 (6 bases). From germline, CDR1 is SGHRS and CDR2 YFSETQ. The CDR3 is made up of 14 amino acids. Trimming cost V 0 bases and J 2 bases, with 9 bases left between them. CDR3 in amino acids: CASSLAGLPYEQYF. The CDR3 DNA reads TGCGCCAGCAGCTTGGCGGGACTGCCCTACGAGCAGTACTTC.

This sequence joins TRBV18 and TRBJ1-1, with D unclear. Trimming took off 3 bases at V and 2 bases at J, with 13 bases between the two ends. The CDR3 sequence is 15 residues long. Germline CDR1 and CDR2: KGHSH and LQKENI. This CDR3 reads CASSPTRQTNTEAFF. CDR3 in DNA: TGTGCCAGCTCACCCACGCGTCAGACTAACACTGAAGCTTTCTTT.

The J gene is TRBJ1-1, the V gene TRBV4-2; 8 bases agree with TRBD1. V lost 3 bases and J lost 3; bases outside the gene matches: 6. CDR1 is LGHNA and CDR2 is YNFKEQ in the germline V gene. The CDR3 runs 15 residues. The CDR3 bases are TGTGCCAGCAGCCATGGCGACAGGGGTGACACTGAAGCTTTCTTT. It yields the protein CASSHGDRGDTEAFF.

The chain links TRBV2 to TRBJ1-4; TRBD1 might be the D (5 bases). Germline CDR1 is SNHLY and CDR2 is FYNNEI. Trimming pared 2 bases from V and 4 bases from J, leaving 11 bases between. The CDR3 loop spans 15 amino acids. CDR3 amino acids: CASSEMGVSNEKLFF. In nucleotides, the CDR3 is TGTGCCAGCAGTGAAATGGGGGTCAGTAATGAAAAACTGTTTTTT.

The rearrangement joins TRBV5-1 to TRBJ2-7, with D perhaps matching TRBD2 (5 bases). The CDR3 length is 13 residues. Trimming took off 2 bases at V and 5 bases at J, with 11 bases between the two ends. The germline V gene encodes CDR1 SGHRS and CDR2 YFSETQ. In DNA form, the CDR3 reads TGCGCCAGCAGCTTTACTACTAGTAACGAGCAGTACTTC. Its translation is CASSFTTSNEQYF.

The sample holds one count of this clone. The V gene is TRBV21-1, the J gene TRBJ1-2; the tabulated D call, TRBD1, remains unverified against the DNA. TRBV21-1 is recorded as a pseudogene. This CDR3 comprises 11 residues. As DNA, the CDR3 is TGTGCCAGCGGACAGAGTTATGGCTACACCTTC. It encodes CASGQSYGYTF.

V usage is TRBV6-5 and J usage is TRBJ1-5; D gene uncertain. This CDR3 has 12 amino acids. The germline V and J ends were trimmed by 8 bases and 6 bases, with 11 bases remaining between them. Germline-derived CDR1 and CDR2 are MNHEY and SVGAGI. For the CDR3, the DNA is TGTGCCAGCCCCCCCCCGGCTCAGCCCCAGCATTTT. This encodes CASPPPAQPQHF.

The V gene is TRBV9, the J gene TRBJ2-7, with TRBD2 as a possible D gene (6 bases). Looked up from germline, CDR1 is SGDLS and CDR2 is YYNGEE. V was clipped by 4 bases and J by 2 bases, with 10 bases between them. CDR3 size: 13 residues. The DNA of the CDR3 is TGTGCCAGCAGCCTCGGACTAACCTACGAGCAGTACTTC. Translating gives CASSLGLTYEQYF.

This clone is a singleton in its sample. The same CDR3 also results from other DNA sequences found in this sample. V and J are TRBV10-3 and TRBJ1-3, with D unresolved. This CDR3 is built from 14 residues. Between the trimmed V and J ends, which lost 3 bases and 0 bases, there was a span of 6 bases. From germline, CDR1 is ENHRY and CDR2 SYGVKD. Written as DNA, the CDR3 is TGTGCCATCAGTGACCGCAGCTCTGGAAACACCATATATTTT. Translated, it gives CAISDRSSGNTIYF.

The chain recombines TRBV11-2 with TRBJ2-3, with 10 positions matching TRBD1. CDR1 is SGHAT, CDR2 FQNNGV, per germline. This CDR3 spans 17 amino acids. Trimming took 3 bases from V and 4 from J; bases not matched to a gene: 10. CDR3 amino acids: CASSFILTGGIADTQYF. CDR3 DNA: TGTGCCAGCAGCTTCATACTGACAGGGGGCATAGCAGATACGCAGTATTTT.

The chain couples TRBV7-9 to TRBJ1-1; a weak D match, TRBD1 (6 bases). Per the germline V gene, CDR1 is SEHNR and CDR2 is FQNEAQ (reference sequence). The CDR3 has 14 residues. The V end was cut by 6 bases, the J end by 1 base, with 12 bases between. CDR3 residues: CASSRGGGNTEAFF. CDR3 nucleotide sequence: TGTGCCAGCAGTCGCGGGGGCGGGAACACTGAAGCTTTCTTT.

The chain is built from TRBV12-5 and TRBJ1-1, with D perhaps TRBD1 (5 bases). The CDR3 sequence is 11 residues long. Per germline, CDR1 LGHNT and CDR2 FRNRAP. V was pared by 5 bases and J by 8 bases, with 9 bases between. This chain's CDR3 is CASGRGVEAFF. Written as DNA, the CDR3 is TGTGCTAGTGGTCGGGGGGTCGAAGCTTTCTTT.